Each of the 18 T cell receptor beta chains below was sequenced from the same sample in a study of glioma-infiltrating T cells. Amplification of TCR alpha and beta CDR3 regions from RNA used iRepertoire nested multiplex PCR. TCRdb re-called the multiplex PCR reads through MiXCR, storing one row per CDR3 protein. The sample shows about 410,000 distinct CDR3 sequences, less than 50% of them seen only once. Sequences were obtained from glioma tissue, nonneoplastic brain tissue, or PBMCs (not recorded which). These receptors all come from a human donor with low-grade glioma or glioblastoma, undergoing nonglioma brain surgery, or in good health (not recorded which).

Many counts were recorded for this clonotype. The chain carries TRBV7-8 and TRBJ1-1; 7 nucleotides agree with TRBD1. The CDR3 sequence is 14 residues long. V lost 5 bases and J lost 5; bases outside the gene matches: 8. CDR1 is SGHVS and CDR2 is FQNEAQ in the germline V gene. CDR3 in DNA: TGTGCCAGCAGCCTTCGACAGGGACCTACTGAAGCTTTCTTT. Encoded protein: CASSLRQGPTEAFF. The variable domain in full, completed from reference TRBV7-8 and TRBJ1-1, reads GAGVSQSPRYKVAKRGQDVALRCDPISGHVSLFWYQQALGQGPEFLTYFQNEAQLDKSGLPSDRFFAERPEGSVSTLKIQRTQQEDSAVYLCASSLRQGPTEAFFGQGTRLTVV.

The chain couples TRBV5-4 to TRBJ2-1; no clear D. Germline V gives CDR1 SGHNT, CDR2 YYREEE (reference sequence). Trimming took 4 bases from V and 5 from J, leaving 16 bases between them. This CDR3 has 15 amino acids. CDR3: CASSKPGPFNNEQFF. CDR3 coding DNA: TGTGCCAGCAGCAAACCGGGCCCCTTTAACAATGAGCAGTTCTTC. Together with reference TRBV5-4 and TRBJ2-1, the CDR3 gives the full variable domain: ETGVTQSPTHLIKTRGQQVTLRCSSQSGHNTVSWYQQALGQGPQFIFQYYREEENGRGNFPPRFSGLQFPNYSSELNVNALELDDSALYLCASSKPGPFNNEQFFGPGTRLTVL.

CDR3 bases: TGCAGTGCTAGAGAGGGAAGTGGATCTTGGGGCTCCTACGAGCAGTACTTC. It encodes CSAREGSGSWGSYEQYF. The chain has TRBV20-1 and TRBJ2-7; no reliable D call. Deletions cut 0 bases from V and 0 bases from J, with 18 bases between. CDR3 length: 17 amino acids. The germline CDR1 and CDR2 sequences are DFQATT and SNEGSKA (reference sequence).

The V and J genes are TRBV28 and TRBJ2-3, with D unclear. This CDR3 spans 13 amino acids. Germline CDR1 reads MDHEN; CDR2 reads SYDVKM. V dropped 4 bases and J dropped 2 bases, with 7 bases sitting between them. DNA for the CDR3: TGTGCCAGCAGTTCCCCTGACACAGATACGCAGTATTTT. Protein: CASSSPDTDTQYF.

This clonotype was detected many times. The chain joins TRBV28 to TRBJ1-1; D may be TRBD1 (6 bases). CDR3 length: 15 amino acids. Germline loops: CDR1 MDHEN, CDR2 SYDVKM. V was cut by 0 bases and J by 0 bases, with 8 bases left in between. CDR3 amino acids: CASSLWAGVNTEAFF. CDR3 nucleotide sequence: TGTGCCAGCAGTTTATGGGCAGGGGTGAACACTGAAGCTTTCTTT.

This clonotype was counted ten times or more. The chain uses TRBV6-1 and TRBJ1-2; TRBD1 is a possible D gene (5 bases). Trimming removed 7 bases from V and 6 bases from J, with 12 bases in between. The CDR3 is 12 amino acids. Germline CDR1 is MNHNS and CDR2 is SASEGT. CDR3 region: CASTRDRHGYTF. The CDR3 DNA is TGTGCCAGCACGCGAGACAGACATGGCTACACCTTC.

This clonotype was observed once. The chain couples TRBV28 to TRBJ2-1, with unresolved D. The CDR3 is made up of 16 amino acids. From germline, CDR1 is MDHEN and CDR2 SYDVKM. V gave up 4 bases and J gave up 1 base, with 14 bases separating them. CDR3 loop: CASSSPGWASYNEQFF. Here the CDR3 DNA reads TGTGCCAGCAGTTCGCCTGGCTGGGCATCCTACAATGAGCAGTTCTTC.

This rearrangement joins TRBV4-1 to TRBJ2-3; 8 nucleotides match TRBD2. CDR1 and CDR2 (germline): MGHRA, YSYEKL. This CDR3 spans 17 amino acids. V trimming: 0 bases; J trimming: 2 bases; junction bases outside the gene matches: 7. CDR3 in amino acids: CASSQDRLAGYTDTQYF. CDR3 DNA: TGCGCCAGCAGCCAAGATAGGCTAGCGGGTTACACAGATACGCAGTATTTT.

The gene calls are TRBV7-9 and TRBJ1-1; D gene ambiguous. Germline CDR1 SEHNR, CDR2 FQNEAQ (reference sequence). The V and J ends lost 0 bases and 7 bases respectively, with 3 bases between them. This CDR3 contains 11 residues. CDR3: CASSLAVEAFF. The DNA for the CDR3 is TGTGCCAGCAGCTTAGCGGTTGAAGCTTTCTTT.

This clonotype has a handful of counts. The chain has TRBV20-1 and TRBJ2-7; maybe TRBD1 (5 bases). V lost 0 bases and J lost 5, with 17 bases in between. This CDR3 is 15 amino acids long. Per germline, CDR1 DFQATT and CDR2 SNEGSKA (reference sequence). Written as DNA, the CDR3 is TGCAGTGCTAGAGATTGGGGCAGCCTAAGGCACGAGCAGTACTTC. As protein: CSARDWGSLRHEQYF.

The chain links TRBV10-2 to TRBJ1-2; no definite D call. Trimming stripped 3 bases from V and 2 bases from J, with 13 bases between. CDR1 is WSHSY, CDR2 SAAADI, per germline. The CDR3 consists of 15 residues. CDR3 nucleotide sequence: TGCGCCAGCAGTGATTGGATTTTAAGGAACTATGGCTACACCTTC. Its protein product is CASSDWILRNYGYTF.

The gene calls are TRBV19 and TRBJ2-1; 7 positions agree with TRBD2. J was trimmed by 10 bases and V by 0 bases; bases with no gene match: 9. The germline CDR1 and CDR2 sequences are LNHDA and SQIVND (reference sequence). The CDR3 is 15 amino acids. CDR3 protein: CASSIEAGSIYEQFF. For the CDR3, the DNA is TGTGCCAGTAGTATAGAAGCGGGGTCAATCTACGAGCAGTTCTTC.

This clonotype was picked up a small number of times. The CDR3 spells CATLPDSLYGYTF. The CDR3 DNA reads TGTGCCACCCTGCCAGACAGCCTCTATGGCTACACCTTC. The V call is TRBV2, the J call TRBJ1-2; TRBD1 might be the D (5 bases). The CDR3 is 13 residues long. Germline V CDR1 and CDR2: SNHLY, FYNNEI. With 10 bases removed from V and 4 bases from J, the gap between germline ends came to 16 bases.

This CDR3 is CASSQGQGLYNEQFF. The CDR3 DNA is TGCGCCAGCAGCCAGGGACAGGGTCTCTACAATGAGCAGTTCTTC. This chain connects TRBV4-1 to TRBJ2-1; 9 bases match TRBD1. Unmatched junction bases numbered 3, after V lost 3 bases and J lost 3 bases. The germline gives CDR1 MGHRA, CDR2 YSYEKL. The CDR3 extends over 15 amino acids.

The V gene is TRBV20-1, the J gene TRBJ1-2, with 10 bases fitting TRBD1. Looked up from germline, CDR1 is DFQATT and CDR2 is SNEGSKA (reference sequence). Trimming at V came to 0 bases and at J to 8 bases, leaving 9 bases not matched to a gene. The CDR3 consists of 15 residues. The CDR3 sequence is CSAREEIGTGEGYTF. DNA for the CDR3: TGCAGTGCTAGAGAAGAAATTGGGACAGGGGAGGGCTACACCTTC.

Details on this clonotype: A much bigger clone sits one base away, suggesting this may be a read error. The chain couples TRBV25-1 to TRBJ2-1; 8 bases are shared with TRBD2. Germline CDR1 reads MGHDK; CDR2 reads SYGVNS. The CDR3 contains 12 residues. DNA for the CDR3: TGTGCCAGCGGGAGACTAGCGAATGATCAGTTCTTC. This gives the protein CASGRLANDQFF.

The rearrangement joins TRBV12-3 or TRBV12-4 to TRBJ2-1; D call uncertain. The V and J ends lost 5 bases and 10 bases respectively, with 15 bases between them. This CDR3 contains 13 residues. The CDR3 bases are TGTGCCAGCAGTCTACAGACCTCCTACGAGCAGTTCTTC. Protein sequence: CASSLQTSYEQFF.

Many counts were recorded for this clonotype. The CDR3 nucleotides read TGTGCCAGCATTACGATAGGACTAGAGAGGACCTACGAGCAGTACTTC. This encodes CASITIGLERTYEQYF. The chain carries TRBV6-2 or TRBV6-3 and TRBJ2-7; 7 bases agree with TRBD2. The germline CDR1 and CDR2 sequences are MNHEY and SVGEGT. The CDR3 totals 16 residues. V lost 7 bases and J lost 2; bases outside the gene matches: 14.